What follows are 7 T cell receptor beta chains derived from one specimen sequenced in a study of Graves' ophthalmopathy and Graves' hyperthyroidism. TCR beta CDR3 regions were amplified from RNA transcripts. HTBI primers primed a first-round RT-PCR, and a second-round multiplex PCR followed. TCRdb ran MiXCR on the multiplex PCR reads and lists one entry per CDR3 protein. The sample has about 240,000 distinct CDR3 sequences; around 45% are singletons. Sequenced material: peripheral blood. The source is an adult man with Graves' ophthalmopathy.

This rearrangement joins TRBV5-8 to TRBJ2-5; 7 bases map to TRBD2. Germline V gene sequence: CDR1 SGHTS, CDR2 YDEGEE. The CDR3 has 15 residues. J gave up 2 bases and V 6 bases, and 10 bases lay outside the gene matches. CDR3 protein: CASMKGTIPQETQYF. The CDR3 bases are TGTGCCAGCATGAAGGGGACTATACCTCAAGAGACCCAGTACTTC.

This chain's CDR3 is CASSDSPGEGLETQYF. The CDR3 DNA sequence: TGTGCCAGCAGTGATTCGCCGGGAGAGGGATTAGAGACCCAGTACTTC. The chain joins TRBV2 to TRBJ2-5, with a weak D call TRBD2 (6 bases). V gave up 3 bases and J gave up 4 bases, with 18 bases separating them. Germline V lookup: CDR1 SNHLY, CDR2 FYNNEI. This CDR3 is 16 amino acids long.

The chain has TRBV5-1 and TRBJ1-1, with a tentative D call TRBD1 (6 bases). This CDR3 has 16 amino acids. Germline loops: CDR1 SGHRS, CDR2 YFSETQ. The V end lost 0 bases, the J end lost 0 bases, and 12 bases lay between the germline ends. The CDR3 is CASSLVQGNLNTEAFF. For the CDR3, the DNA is TGCGCCAGCAGCTTGGTACAGGGAAACCTGAACACTGAAGCTTTCTTT.

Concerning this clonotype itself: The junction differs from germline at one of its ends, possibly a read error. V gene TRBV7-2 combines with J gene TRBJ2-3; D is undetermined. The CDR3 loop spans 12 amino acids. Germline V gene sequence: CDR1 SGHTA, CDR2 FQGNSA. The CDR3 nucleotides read TGCGCCAGCAGACTGAACACAGATACGCAGTATTTT. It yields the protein CASRLNTDTQYF.

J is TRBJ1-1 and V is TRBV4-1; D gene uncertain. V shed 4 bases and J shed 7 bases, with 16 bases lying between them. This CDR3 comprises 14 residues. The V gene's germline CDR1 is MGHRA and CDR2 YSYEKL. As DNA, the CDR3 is TGCGCCAGCAGCCCTAGGGTAGAGGCGGATGAAGCTTTCTTT. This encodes CASSPRVEADEAFF.

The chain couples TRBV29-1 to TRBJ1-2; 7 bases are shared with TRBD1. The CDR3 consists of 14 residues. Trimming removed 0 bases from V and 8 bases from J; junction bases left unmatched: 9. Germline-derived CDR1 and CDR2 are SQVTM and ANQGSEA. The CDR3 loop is CSVEEGGGGNGYTF. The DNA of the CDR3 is TGCAGCGTTGAAGAAGGCGGAGGGGGCAACGGCTACACCTTC.

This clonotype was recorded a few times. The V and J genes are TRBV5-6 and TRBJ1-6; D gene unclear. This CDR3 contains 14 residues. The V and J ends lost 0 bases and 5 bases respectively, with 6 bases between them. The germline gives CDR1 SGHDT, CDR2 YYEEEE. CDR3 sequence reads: CASSLVQNNSPLHF. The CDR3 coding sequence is TGTGCCAGCAGCTTGGTCCAGAATAATTCACCCCTCCACTTT.